Listed below are T cell receptor beta chains from one sample, sequenced in a study of blood T cell repertoires in COVID-19. TCRdb's copy holds only in-frame clones and misses some; the assay was immunoSEQ multiplex PCR. The repertoire holds around 380,000 clones, around 87% seen once, with around 1.3% in the top ten. Sequencing was carried out using PBMCs or T cells enriched from blood (not recorded which). The receptors here all came from a man between 25 and 39 years old who had recovered from COVID-19. Each CDR3 is given with its conserved first and last residue. D genes are given only for firm matches. Clone size is not always given. Where it is, it says once, few, many or a class for expanded clones.

V,J,size,D,CDR3,DNA
TRBV19,TRBJ2-1,few,TRBD2,CASSAGASWRRNEQFF,TGTGCCAGTAGTGCGGGAGCCTCATGGCGCAGAAATGAGCAGTTCTTC
TRBV6-5,TRBJ1-5,NA,NA,CASSYDRNQPQHF,TGTGCCAGCAGTTATGACAGAAATCAGCCCCAGCATTTT
TRBV29-1,TRBJ2-1,NA,TRBD2,CSVDRLAGLNEQFF,TGCAGCGTTGATCGGCTAGCGGGGCTCAATGAGCAGTTCTTC
TRBV5-1,TRBJ1-3,NA,NA,CASSLTREVAGNTIYF,TGCGCCAGCAGCTTGACTCGGGAGGTAGCGGGAAACACCATATATTTT
TRBV7-9,TRBJ1-3,once,NA,CASSPGRGTGNTIYF,TGTGCCAGCAGCCCAGGTCGGGGTACTGGAAACACCATATATTTT
TRBV7-6,TRBJ2-3,NA,TRBD2,CASSSRALSGGPTDTQYF,TGTGCCAGCAGCTCCCGGGCGCTGAGCGGGGGGCCCACAGATACGCAGTATTTT
TRBV9,TRBJ2-2,NA,NA,CASSVDTGLNTGELFF,TGTGCCAGCAGCGTAGATACGGGATTGAACACCGGGGAGCTGTTTTTT
TRBV7-2,TRBJ1-4,NA,TRBD1,CASRRRQGSNEKLFF,TGTGCCAGCAGAAGACGACAGGGGAGTAATGAAAAACTGTTTTTT
TRBV7-9,TRBJ2-1,NA,NA,CASSLPLNYNEQFF,TGTGCCAGCAGCTTACCACTGAATTACAATGAGCAGTTCTTC
TRBV12-5,TRBJ1-1,NA,TRBD1,CASGPRGRDTEAFF,TGTGCTAGTGGTCCCAGGGGGCGCGACACTGAAGCTTTCTTT
TRBV6-5,TRBJ2-1,NA,NA,CASSSLSGGAYNEQFF,TGTGCCAGCAGTTCTCTGTCGGGGGGCGCTTACAATGAGCAGTTCTTC
TRBV11-2,TRBJ2-7,NA,TRBD1,CASSSPDRGRYEQYF,TGTGCCAGCAGCTCCCCGGACAGGGGTAGGTACGAGCAGTACTTC
TRBV10-2,TRBJ2-7,NA,TRBD1,CASRGQSYEQYF,TGCGCCAGCAGGGGACAGTCCTACGAGCAGTACTTC
TRBV6-6,TRBJ1-5,NA,TRBD1,CASSYRTGTQPQHF,TGTGCCAGCAGTTACCGGACAGGAACTCAGCCCCAGCATTTT
TRBV11-2,TRBJ1-1,NA,TRBD1,CASSLALRGLEAFF,TGTGCCAGCAGCTTAGCGCTTAGGGGGCTTGAAGCTTTCTTT
TRBV5-8,TRBJ2-7,NA,TRBD1,CASSETGSQYF,TGTGCCAGCAGCGAGACAGGGTCGCAGTACTTC
TRBV30,TRBJ1-5,NA,TRBD1,CAWSVPPRGQSYSNQPQHF,TGTGCCTGGAGTGTACCCCCCAGGGGGCAATCATATAGCAATCAGCCCCAGCATTTT
TRBV7-8,TRBJ1-3,NA,NA,CASSFDSLSGNTIYF,TGTGCCAGCAGCTTTGACAGCCTCTCTGGAAACACCATATATTTT
TRBV27,TRBJ1-2,NA,NA,CASSRSGGAAYGYTF,TGTGCCAGCAGTCGGTCGGGGGGAGCCGCCTATGGCTACACCTTC
TRBV9,TRBJ1-3,NA,NA,CASSVGGLAGNTIYF,TGTGCCAGCAGCGTAGGGGGCCTGGCTGGAAACACCATATATTTT
TRBV6-5,TRBJ1-1,NA,NA,CASSPGGADRGAFF,TGTGCCAGCAGTCCGGGTGGGGCGGACCGCGGAGCTTTCTTT
TRBV18,TRBJ1-1,NA,TRBD1,CASSPTGDTEAFF,TGTGCCAGCTCACCTACAGGGGACACTGAAGCTTTCTTT
TRBV6-2/TRBV6-3,TRBJ2-7,few,TRBD1,CASSYPRDRQGIYEQYF,TGTGCCAGCAGTTACCCCCGAGATCGACAGGGGATCTACGAGCAGTACTTC
TRBV2,TRBJ1-2,NA,TRBD1,CASSPGTGNLWRYTF,TGTGCCAGCAGTCCCGGGACAGGGAACCTTTGGCGCTACACCTTC
TRBV9,TRBJ2-1,NA,NA,CASSAPNLPGTSYNEQFF,TGTGCCAGCAGCGCACCCAACCTGCCCGGGACTTCCTACAATGAGCAGTTCTTC
TRBV19,TRBJ1-1,NA,TRBD1,CASKDRANTEAFF,TGTGCCAGTAAAGACAGGGCGAACACTGAAGCTTTCTTT
TRBV6-5,TRBJ1-1,once,NA,CASSWGSGDLGTEAFF,TGTGCCAGCAGTTGGGGGTCAGGGGATCTAGGCACTGAAGCTTTCTTT
TRBV6-2/TRBV6-3,TRBJ1-5,NA,TRBD1,CASSYTGGADQPQHF,TGTGCCAGCAGTTATACAGGGGGCGCCGATCAGCCCCAGCATTTT